This T cell receptor (beta chain) was sequenced in a study of blood T cells in healthy people across ages. Through a sample-barcoded 5' primer and a J-beta primer mix, a second PCR was run for roughly 6 to 11 cycles. Researchers report that each sample yielded at least 2.5 million CDR3-containing paired-end reads. TCRdb fed the 5' RACE reads into MiXCR, producing one record per CDR3 protein. The data hold under 750,000 distinct CDR3 sequences, with around 50% observed a single time. Every donor provided around 9.5 milliliters of peripheral blood. The study's findings and limits: Diversity was estimated from one million T cells, and these estimates were considered underestimates.

This clonotype has just a few counts. Antigen unknown. This CDR3 spans 17 amino acids. V was shortened by 5 bases and J by 2 bases, with 20 bases between the two germline ends. Germline-derived CDR1 and CDR2 are SGHTA and FQGNSA. The specimen sequenced was blood. The chain uses TRBV7-2 and TRBJ2-3; D gene ambiguous. The TCR sequence derives from a man older than 75 in good health. This CDR3 is CASSARRSATSTDTQYF. CDR3 in DNA: TGTGCCAGCAGCGCCCGTCGGAGCGCCACGTCCACAGATACGCAGTATTTT.